The entry below gives a single T cell receptor beta chain sequence along with its context. Its antigen remains unknown. The CDR3 carries no conserved terminal phenylalanine or tryptophan, so it likely arises from a read error. Starting from around 510 ng of total RNA, TCR beta cDNA was produced with a primer in the constant region. Three nested multiplex PCR rounds of slightly modified ARM-PCR generated TCR beta libraries. A C-beta reverse primer and TRBV1-TRBV30 forward primers served in each of the first two PCR rounds, at ten to eleven cycles apiece. TCRdb itself ran the multiplex PCR reads through MiXCR, one entry per CDR3 protein. The data show about 22,000 distinct CDR3 sequences, 65% to 85% seen once. The data originate from a study of tumor-infiltrating lymphocytes in primary liver carcinoma. Study in general: Each of the samples returned roughly 3.65 to 7.13 million productive TCRbeta reads (a yield similar across tissue types).

The CDR3 is made up of 18 amino acids. From germline, CDR1 is LGHNA and CDR2 YSLEER. Study-level points and caveats: Tumor-blood pairs (like tumor-adjacent pairs) overlapped less than tumor region pairs did.

Both RNA and DNA were isolated together from around 20-30 mg of bulk tissue that had not been sorted. Every tumor sample analyzed contained over 75% viable tumor cells. V and J are TRBV4-3 and TRBJ2-7; weak D call: TRBD2 (6 bases). The sample taken for sequencing was liver tumor tissue from sampling region 2. Indicated subset: tumor region T2, inferior pole. The sequence was obtained from a woman in her 30s with primary liver carcinoma and hepatitis B virus infection. This CDR3 is CASNQAVTGDHISYEQYL. The CDR3 region has the DNA TGCGCCAGCAACCAAGCTGTGACGGGGGATCACATTAGCTACGAGCAGTACCTC.